This TCR beta chain was recorded in a study of metastatic and nonmetastatic thyroid tumors. Germline V gene sequence: CDR1 SGHAT, CDR2 FQNNGV. This CDR3 spans 14 amino acids. The V and J ends lost 1 base and 4 bases respectively, with 11 bases between them. Thyroid surgery took place with no prior treatment in any patient. By sample fraction, this clone is medium-sized. The sample carries other DNA sequences with the same CDR3. Using MiXCR, TCRdb reanalyzed the PCR reads. The sample includes about 21,000 clones, roughly 12% of them seen just once. The V gene is TRBV11-2, the J gene TRBJ2-7; D is uncertain. The TCR originated in a female donor with papillary thyroid cancer or a benign thyroid nodule (not recorded which). Some clones in this sample may be carry-over from other donors' samples. The sequenced sample consisted of blood. In DNA, the CDR3 is TGTGCCAGCAGCTTAGGGGTCGAATTGTACGAGCAGTACTTC. Protein product: CASSLGVELYEQYF.